This entry is about one T cell receptor beta chain. TCRdb's copy holds only in-frame clones and misses some; the assay was immunoSEQ multiplex PCR. The data contain about 40,000 clones, about 95% of them singletons. This sample is part of a study of T cell changes during pregnancy in multiple sclerosis. This CDR3 has 14 amino acids. The V and J genes are TRBV12-2 and TRBJ2-7; TRBD1 is the table's D call, not checked against the DNA. TRBV12-2 has pseudogene status. Sequencing used peripheral blood, obtained in the third trimester of pregnancy. The TCR originated in a female donor with multiple sclerosis, enrolled in a pregnancy study. CDR3 residues: CASPMTIRFHEQYF. The DNA for the CDR3 is TGTGCAAGTCCTATGACAATTAGGTTCCACGAGCAGTACTTC.